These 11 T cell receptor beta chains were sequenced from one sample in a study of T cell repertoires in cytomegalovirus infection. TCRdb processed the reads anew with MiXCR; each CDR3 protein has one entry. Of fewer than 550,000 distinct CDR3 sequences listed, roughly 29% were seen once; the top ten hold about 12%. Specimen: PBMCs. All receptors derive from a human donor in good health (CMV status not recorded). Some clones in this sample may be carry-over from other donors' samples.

CDR3 amino acids: CATAQGEEGNTEAFF. As DNA, the CDR3 is TGTGCCACCGCACAGGGGGAAGAAGGGAACACTGAAGCTTTCTTT. The chain couples TRBV24-1 to TRBJ1-1; 8 bases line up with TRBD1. Losses at the gene ends were 9 bases for V and 1 base for J; bases not matched to a gene: 9. From germline, CDR1 is KGHDR and CDR2 SFDVKD. This CDR3 region has 15 residues.

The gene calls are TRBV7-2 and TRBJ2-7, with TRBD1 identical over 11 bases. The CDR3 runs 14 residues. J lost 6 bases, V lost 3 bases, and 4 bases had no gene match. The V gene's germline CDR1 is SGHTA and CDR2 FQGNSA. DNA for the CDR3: TGTGCCAGCAGCTTGGACAGGGGGCAGGGCGAGCAGTACTTC. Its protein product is CASSLDRGQGEQYF.

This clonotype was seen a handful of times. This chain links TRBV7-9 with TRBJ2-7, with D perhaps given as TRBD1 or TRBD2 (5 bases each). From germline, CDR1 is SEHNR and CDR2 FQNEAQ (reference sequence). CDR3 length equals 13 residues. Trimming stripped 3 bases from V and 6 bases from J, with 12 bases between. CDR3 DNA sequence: TGTGCCAGCAGCTTGGAATCGGGGCTCGAGCAGTACGTC. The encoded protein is CASSLESGLEQYV.

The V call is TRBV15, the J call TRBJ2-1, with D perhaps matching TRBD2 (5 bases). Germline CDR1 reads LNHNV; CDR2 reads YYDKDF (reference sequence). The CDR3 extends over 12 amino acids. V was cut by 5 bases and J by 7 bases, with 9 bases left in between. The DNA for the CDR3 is TGTGCCACCAGCGAGGGTAAGAATGAGCAGTTCTTC. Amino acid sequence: CATSEGKNEQFF.

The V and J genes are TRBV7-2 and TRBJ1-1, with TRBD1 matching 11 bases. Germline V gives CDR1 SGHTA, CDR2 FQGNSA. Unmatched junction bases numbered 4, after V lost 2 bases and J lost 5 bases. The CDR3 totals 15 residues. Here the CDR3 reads CASSLMRDRGTEAFF. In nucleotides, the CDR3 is TGTGCCAGCAGCTTAATGAGGGACAGGGGGACTGAAGCTTTCTTT.

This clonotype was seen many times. The CDR3 sequence is CASSRTGSGYTF. The CDR3, as DNA: TGTGCCAGCAGCAGGACAGGGTCTGGCTACACCTTC. The V call is TRBV7-2, the J call TRBJ1-2, with 8 bases lining up with TRBD1. The germline gives CDR1 SGHTA, CDR2 FQGNSA. The CDR3 runs to 12 residues. The ends lost 5 bases at V and 7 bases at J; junction bases unmatched: 3.

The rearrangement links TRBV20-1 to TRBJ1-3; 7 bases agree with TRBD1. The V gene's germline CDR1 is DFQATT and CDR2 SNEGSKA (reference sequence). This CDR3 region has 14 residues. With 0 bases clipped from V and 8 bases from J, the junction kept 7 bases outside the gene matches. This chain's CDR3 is CSARENRGRYTIYF. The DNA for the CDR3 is TGCAGTGCTAGAGAGAACAGGGGACGGTACACCATATATTTT.

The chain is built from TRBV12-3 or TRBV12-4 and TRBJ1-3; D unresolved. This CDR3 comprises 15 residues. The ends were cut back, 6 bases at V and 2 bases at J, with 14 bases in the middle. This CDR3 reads CASREKEATGNTIYF. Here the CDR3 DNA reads TGTGCCAGCAGGGAAAAAGAGGCCACTGGAAACACCATATATTTT.

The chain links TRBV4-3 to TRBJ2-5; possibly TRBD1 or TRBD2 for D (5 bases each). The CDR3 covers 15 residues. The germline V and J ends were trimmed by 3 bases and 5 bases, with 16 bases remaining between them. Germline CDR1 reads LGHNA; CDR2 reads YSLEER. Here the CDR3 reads CASSHRLGVRETQYF. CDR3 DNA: TGCGCCAGCAGCCACCGCTTGGGGGTCAGGGAGACCCAGTACTTC.

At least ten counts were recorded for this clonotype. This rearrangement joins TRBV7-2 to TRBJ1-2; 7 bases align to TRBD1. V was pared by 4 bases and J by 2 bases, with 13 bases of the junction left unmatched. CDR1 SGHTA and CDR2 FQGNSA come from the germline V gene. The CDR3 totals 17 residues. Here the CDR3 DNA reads TGTGCCAGCAGCTCTCTGGGGTGGGGACAGCCAAACTATGGCTACACCTTC. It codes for CASSSLGWGQPNYGYTF.

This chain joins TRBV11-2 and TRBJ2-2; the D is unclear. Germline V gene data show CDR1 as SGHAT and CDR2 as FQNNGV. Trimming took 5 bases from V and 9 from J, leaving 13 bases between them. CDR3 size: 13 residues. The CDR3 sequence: CASSPTWVRELFF. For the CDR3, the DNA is TGTGCCAGCAGCCCGACGTGGGTCCGGGAGCTGTTTTTT.